This T cell receptor (beta chain) came from a study of CD8 T cells in Susac syndrome. RNA totalling about 0.5 to 1 ug underwent reverse transcription with random hexamers. The method of amplification for TCR beta CDR3 was immunoSEQ multiplex PCR, covering 54 Vbeta and 13 Jbeta. TCRdb ran MiXCR on the immunoSEQ multiplex PCR reads and lists one entry per CDR3 protein. The sample lists just over 300,000 distinct CDR3 sequences; roughly 94% were seen once. The sequenced target, TCR beta, came from blood CD8+ and CD4+ T cells. The study used treatment-naive patients who had stable or active relapsing-remitting disease as multiple sclerosis controls. TEMRA cells were enriched by FACS, and CD4+ and CD8+ T cells were negatively isolated. The CDR3 sequence is 18 residues long. CDR1 and CDR2 (germline): MNHNS, SASEGT. With 10 bases clipped from V and 0 bases from J, the junction kept 16 bases outside the gene matches.

This TCR was recovered from a human donor with multiple sclerosis. The J gene is TRBJ2-1, the V gene TRBV6-1; 9 nucleotides align to TRBD2. The sample consisted of CD4+ T cells from PBMCs. The CDR3 sequence: CATSKRAGGPSSYNEQFF. In DNA form, the CDR3 reads TGTGCCACCTCCAAACGAGCGGGGGGCCCTAGCTCCTACAATGAGCAGTTCTTC.